Listed below are T cell receptor beta chains from one sample, sequenced in a study of glioma-infiltrating T cells after dendritic cell vaccination. Repertoires were generated with immunoSEQ multiplex PCR, while TCRdb's copy carries only in-frame clones and drops some. The sample lists about 91,000 clones; roughly four fifths were seen once. The specimen was blood, collected after dendritic cell vaccination. Receptors were obtained from a human donor with glioblastoma. The CDR3 runs from the conserved cysteine through the conserved F or W. The order of the fields is clone size, J gene, V gene, D gene, CDR3 DNA, CDR3 protein. The D gene is left open where the match is weak. Size tells how often a clone was seen (once, few, many) or the class of an expanded clone, and some rows leave it out.

abundance: few; j_gene: TRBJ1-2; v_gene: TRBV28; d_gene: .; CDR3nt: TGTGCCAGCAGTTTGTACAGCCAGGATGGCTACACCTTC; CDR3aa: CASSLYSQDGYTF
abundance: .; j_gene: TRBJ1-4; v_gene: TRBV18; d_gene: .; CDR3nt: TGTGCCAGCTCACCGACACAGGGCGGTAAAGAAAAACTGTTTTTT; CDR3aa: CASSPTQGGKEKLFF
abundance: .; j_gene: TRBJ2-1; v_gene: TRBV6-5; d_gene: TRBD1; CDR3nt: TGTGCCAGCAAGGGATGGACAGGCAATGAGCAGTTCTTC; CDR3aa: CASKGWTGNEQFF
abundance: .; j_gene: TRBJ2-5; v_gene: TRBV7-2; d_gene: .; CDR3nt: TGTGCCAGCAGCTCACTAGCTTTCGGCGCGGAGACCCAGTACTTC; CDR3aa: CASSSLAFGAETQYF
abundance: .; j_gene: TRBJ2-2; v_gene: TRBV2; d_gene: TRBD1; CDR3nt: TGTGCCAGCAGACCAGACAGGGGCTTAGGAGGCGCCGGGGAGCTGTTTTTT; CDR3aa: CASRPDRGLGGAGELFF
abundance: once; j_gene: TRBJ1-1; v_gene: TRBV11-2; d_gene: .; CDR3nt: TGTGCCAGCAGCTTCGACAGGCAAAGAGCTTTCTTT; CDR3aa: CASSFDRQRAFF
abundance: .; j_gene: TRBJ2-3; v_gene: TRBV27; d_gene: .; CDR3nt: TGTGCCAGCCGGACAGCGATTGATACGCAGTATTTT; CDR3aa: CASRTAIDTQYF
abundance: .; j_gene: TRBJ1-1; v_gene: TRBV5-1; d_gene: .; CDR3nt: TGCGCCAGCAGCCCGAACCCGGGAAGCCCCGAAGCTTTCTTT; CDR3aa: CASSPNPGSPEAFF
abundance: few; j_gene: TRBJ1-4; v_gene: TRBV5-4; d_gene: .; CDR3nt: TGTGCCAGCAGCTCCGGACAGACTCCTAATGAAAAACTGTTTTTT; CDR3aa: CASSSGQTPNEKLFF
abundance: once; j_gene: TRBJ2-3; v_gene: TRBV7-3; d_gene: .; CDR3nt: TGTGCCAGCGGAGGGACGAACACAGATACGCAGTATTTT; CDR3aa: CASGGTNTDTQYF
abundance: .; j_gene: TRBJ2-5; v_gene: TRBV7-2; d_gene: TRBD1; CDR3nt: TGTGCCAGCAGCTCCGGACAGGGGCAGACCCAGTACTTC; CDR3aa: CASSSGQGQTQYF
abundance: .; j_gene: TRBJ1-3; v_gene: TRBV7-8; d_gene: .; CDR3nt: TGTGCCAGCAGCCGCCAGGGGTACTCTGGAAACACCATATATTTT; CDR3aa: CASSRQGYSGNTIYF
abundance: .; j_gene: TRBJ1-1; v_gene: TRBV10-3; d_gene: TRBD1; CDR3nt: TGTGCCATCAGTACAGGGGCCACTGAAGCTTTCTTT; CDR3aa: CAISTGATEAFF
abundance: once; j_gene: TRBJ2-1; v_gene: TRBV7-6; d_gene: TRBD2; CDR3nt: TGTGCCAGCAGCTCCAGCGGGGTGAATGAGCAGTTCTTC; CDR3aa: CASSSSGVNEQFF
abundance: .; j_gene: TRBJ2-5; v_gene: TRBV19; d_gene: TRBD2; CDR3nt: TGTGCCAGTAGTAAGGGGACTAGCGGGGGCCAAGAGACCCAGTACTTC; CDR3aa: CASSKGTSGGQETQYF
abundance: .; j_gene: TRBJ1-1; v_gene: TRBV27; d_gene: .; CDR3nt: TGTGCCAGCAGTTTACAGGGGATCTGGGGTAACACTGAAGCTTTCTTT; CDR3aa: CASSLQGIWGNTEAFF
abundance: once; j_gene: TRBJ2-3; v_gene: TRBV19; d_gene: .; CDR3nt: TGTGCCAGTAGTTTGACGGAGACTACTATCACAGATACGCAGTATTTT; CDR3aa: CASSLTETTITDTQYF
abundance: .; j_gene: TRBJ2-5; v_gene: TRBV29-1; d_gene: TRBD1; CDR3nt: TGCAGCGTTGAAGATCAGGGGGCGGGTGAGACCCAGTACTTC; CDR3aa: CSVEDQGAGETQYF
abundance: .; j_gene: TRBJ2-1; v_gene: TRBV5-1; d_gene: .; CDR3nt: TGCGCCAGCAGCTTGGAGTCAGGGGTGTTTAGTGAGCAGTTCTTC; CDR3aa: CASSLESGVFSEQFF
abundance: .; j_gene: TRBJ2-1; v_gene: TRBV5-7; d_gene: TRBD2; CDR3nt: TGTGCCAGCACCCTAGGACTAGCGGGGGGACTATACAATGAGCAGTTCTTC; CDR3aa: CASTLGLAGGLYNEQFF
abundance: .; j_gene: TRBJ1-3; v_gene: TRBV6-5; d_gene: .; CDR3nt: TGTGCCAGCAGTTACTCGGCAGGCGCTGGAAACACCATATATTTT; CDR3aa: CASSYSAGAGNTIYF
abundance: .; j_gene: TRBJ2-2; v_gene: TRBV2; d_gene: TRBD2; CDR3nt: TGTGCCAGCACCGTAGCGGGGAACACCGGGGAGCTGTTTTTT; CDR3aa: CASTVAGNTGELFF
abundance: .; j_gene: TRBJ2-1; v_gene: TRBV9; d_gene: TRBD2; CDR3nt: TGTGCCAGCAGCGCCCGACCTAGCGGAGTCTACAATGAGCAGTTCTTC; CDR3aa: CASSARPSGVYNEQFF
abundance: .; j_gene: TRBJ2-1; v_gene: TRBV7-8; d_gene: TRBD2; CDR3nt: TGTGCCAGCAGCCCCGGACTAGCGGGTTACAATGAGCAGTTCTTC; CDR3aa: CASSPGLAGYNEQFF
abundance: .; j_gene: TRBJ2-4; v_gene: TRBV7-2; d_gene: .; CDR3nt: TGTGCCAGCAGCCCCTTAGTCAAGGCCAAAAACATTCAGTACTTC; CDR3aa: CASSPLVKAKNIQYF
abundance: .; j_gene: TRBJ1-4; v_gene: TRBV6-1; d_gene: TRBD1; CDR3nt: TGTGCCAGCAGTGAGTTAACCGGGACAGGGAATGAAAAACTGTTTTTT; CDR3aa: CASSELTGTGNEKLFF
abundance: .; j_gene: TRBJ1-5; v_gene: TRBV27; d_gene: TRBD1; CDR3nt: TGTGCCAGCAGTTTATACCCTCCCCAGGGGGCAAAGCAGCCCCAGCATTTT; CDR3aa: CASSLYPPQGAKQPQHF
abundance: .; j_gene: TRBJ1-3; v_gene: TRBV6-6; d_gene: .; CDR3nt: TGTGCCAGCAGTTACGAGGGGGCTGGAAACACCATATATTTT; CDR3aa: CASSYEGAGNTIYF
abundance: .; j_gene: TRBJ2-3; v_gene: TRBV9; d_gene: .; CDR3nt: TGTGCCAGCACAGGGCCTAGCACAGATACGCAGTATTTT; CDR3aa: CASTGPSTDTQYF
abundance: .; j_gene: TRBJ2-4; v_gene: TRBV11-3; d_gene: .; CDR3nt: TGTGCCAGCAGCTTAGGGGGGACATGGCGGGACAGTGCAAACATTCAGTACTTC; CDR3aa: CASSLGGTWRDSANIQYF
abundance: few; j_gene: TRBJ2-4; v_gene: TRBV2; d_gene: TRBD1; CDR3nt: TGTGCCAGCAGTGCCCAGGGGGCCGTGGGCAAAAACATTCAGTACTTC; CDR3aa: CASSAQGAVGKNIQYF
abundance: few; j_gene: TRBJ1-5; v_gene: TRBV27; d_gene: TRBD1; CDR3nt: TGTGCCAGCTCCCTAGGTAATTGGGCAGGGGGAACTAATCAGCCCCAGCATTTT; CDR3aa: CASSLGNWAGGTNQPQHF
abundance: .; j_gene: TRBJ1-2; v_gene: TRBV18; d_gene: .; CDR3nt: TGTGCCAGCTCACCATTGGCAGGGGCTCCCAACTATGGCTACACCTTC; CDR3aa: CASSPLAGAPNYGYTF
abundance: .; j_gene: TRBJ2-1; v_gene: TRBV6-6; d_gene: TRBD1; CDR3nt: TGTGCCAGCAGCCCAGGGGGCGAGCAGTTCTTC; CDR3aa: CASSPGGEQFF
abundance: .; j_gene: TRBJ2-7; v_gene: TRBV18; d_gene: TRBD1; CDR3nt: TGTGCCAGCTCGCAGTTGGGACAGGGGGTCCAAGAGCAGTACTTC; CDR3aa: CASSQLGQGVQEQYF
abundance: .; j_gene: TRBJ2-2; v_gene: TRBV10-1; d_gene: TRBD2; CDR3nt: TGCGCCAGCAGCCTCGGGGGGGCAGAAACCGGGGAGCTGTTTTTT; CDR3aa: CASSLGGAETGELFF
abundance: .; j_gene: TRBJ1-3; v_gene: TRBV9; d_gene: .; CDR3nt: TGTGCCAGCAGCGTAGACCCGGGTACTGGAAACACCATATATTTT; CDR3aa: CASSVDPGTGNTIYF
abundance: .; j_gene: TRBJ2-3; v_gene: TRBV7-9; d_gene: .; CDR3nt: TGTGCCAGCAGCTTGAGAGGTGGGACAGATACGCAGTATTTT; CDR3aa: CASSLRGGTDTQYF
abundance: .; j_gene: TRBJ1-5; v_gene: TRBV28; d_gene: .; CDR3nt: TGTGCCAGCAGTTCCCCCGGTCAGCCCCAGCATTTT; CDR3aa: CASSSPGQPQHF
abundance: few; j_gene: TRBJ2-1; v_gene: TRBV15; d_gene: TRBD1; CDR3nt: TGTGCCACCAGCAGAGGGACAGGGGGCTACAATGAGCAGTTCTTC; CDR3aa: CATSRGTGGYNEQFF
abundance: .; j_gene: TRBJ1-5; v_gene: TRBV7-9; d_gene: TRBD1; CDR3nt: TGTGCCAGCAGCGGGGACAGTAGCAATCAGCCCCAGCATTTT; CDR3aa: CASSGDSSNQPQHF
abundance: .; j_gene: TRBJ1-1; v_gene: TRBV6-1; d_gene: TRBD1; CDR3nt: TGTGCCAGCAGTGGACAGGGGATGACTGAAGCTTTCTTT; CDR3aa: CASSGQGMTEAFF
abundance: few; j_gene: TRBJ1-1; v_gene: TRBV5-4; d_gene: TRBD1; CDR3nt: TGTGCCAGCAGCTTTGACAGGGGAGCTGAAGCTTTCTTT; CDR3aa: CASSFDRGAEAFF
abundance: once; j_gene: TRBJ1-2; v_gene: TRBV9; d_gene: .; CDR3nt: TGTGCCAGCAGCGTAGATAACGGGGGTACTGGCTACACCTTC; CDR3aa: CASSVDNGGTGYTF
abundance: .; j_gene: TRBJ2-7; v_gene: TRBV7-2; d_gene: TRBD1; CDR3nt: TGTGCCAGCAGCCTCAAGACAGGGCCTTACGAGCAGTACTTC; CDR3aa: CASSLKTGPYEQYF
abundance: once; j_gene: TRBJ1-5; v_gene: TRBV19; d_gene: TRBD1; CDR3nt: TGTGCCAGTAGTGGGACAGGGACGGGCAATCAGCCCCAGCATTTT; CDR3aa: CASSGTGTGNQPQHF
abundance: .; j_gene: TRBJ2-2; v_gene: TRBV13; d_gene: .; CDR3nt: TGTGCCAGCAGCTCCCGGACAGCAGTCACCGGGGAGCTGTTTTTT; CDR3aa: CASSSRTAVTGELFF
abundance: .; j_gene: TRBJ1-1; v_gene: TRBV6-1; d_gene: .; CDR3nt: TGTGCCAGCAGTGGCCCCGGGAACACTGAAGCTTTCTTT; CDR3aa: CASSGPGNTEAFF
abundance: .; j_gene: TRBJ1-2; v_gene: TRBV4-1; d_gene: TRBD1; CDR3nt: TGCGCCAGCAGCAGCGGGACAGGGGGCCGGGGCTATGGCTACACCTTC; CDR3aa: CASSSGTGGRGYGYTF
abundance: .; j_gene: TRBJ2-1; v_gene: TRBV13; d_gene: TRBD2; CDR3nt: TGTGCCAGCAGCCAGATAGCGGGAGGGCCAAGTGAGCAGTTCTTC; CDR3aa: CASSQIAGGPSEQFF
abundance: once; j_gene: TRBJ2-1; v_gene: TRBV7-9; d_gene: TRBD2; CDR3nt: TGTGCCAGCAGCTTAGGAGCGGGGGGGCTTAATGAGCAGTTCTTC; CDR3aa: CASSLGAGGLNEQFF
abundance: .; j_gene: TRBJ2-3; v_gene: TRBV28; d_gene: TRBD2; CDR3nt: TGTGCCAGCAGTGCCCGGGTAGCGGGAGGGGCAGATACGCAGTATTTT; CDR3aa: CASSARVAGGADTQYF
abundance: .; j_gene: TRBJ2-7; v_gene: TRBV29-1; d_gene: TRBD1; CDR3nt: TGCAGCGTAGCCGGGACAGGGGGGTACGAGCAGTACTTC; CDR3aa: CSVAGTGGYEQYF
abundance: once; j_gene: TRBJ1-4; v_gene: TRBV30; d_gene: .; CDR3nt: TGTGCCTGGAGTGGTGACGGGAAGACTAATGAAAAACTGTTTTTT; CDR3aa: CAWSGDGKTNEKLFF
abundance: .; j_gene: TRBJ1-2; v_gene: TRBV27; d_gene: .; CDR3nt: TGTGCCAGCAGTTGGAACAGGGTTGGCTACACCTTC; CDR3aa: CASSWNRVGYTF